A single sample gave rise to the 16 T cell receptor beta chains below, sequenced in a study of CD8 T cells in Susac syndrome. Random hexamers were used to reverse transcribe an amount of roughly 0.5 to 1 ug RNA. Each CDR3 protein is one row after TCRdb ran MiXCR on the immunoSEQ multiplex PCR reads. This sample has about 89,000 distinct CDR3 sequences, with 85% to 95% found just once. The sample comprised CD8+ T cells from PBMCs. The source of these receptors is a human donor in good health.

J is TRBJ1-5 and V is TRBV29-1; D possibly corresponds to TRBD1 (6 bases). V was pared by 7 bases and J by 2 bases, with 9 bases between. The CDR3 is 12 amino acids. CDR1 is SQVTM and CDR2 is ANQGSEA in the germline V gene. The CDR3 DNA sequence: TGCAGCGCACAGGGAGGCAATCAGCCCCAGCATTTT. Amino acid sequence: CSAQGGNQPQHF.

The chain joins TRBV6-5 to TRBJ2-3; unclear D gene. The CDR3 totals 14 residues. Trimming left V 2 bases short and J 2 bases short, with 8 bases between. Looked up from germline, CDR1 is MNHEY and CDR2 is SVGAGI. The CDR3 DNA sequence: TGTGCCAGCAGTTACGCGCCTCACACAGATACGCAGTATTTT. Translation: CASSYAPHTDTQYF.

The V call is TRBV13, the J call TRBJ2-1, with TRBD2 matching 7 bases. This CDR3 has 15 amino acids. The V segment lost 3 bases and the J segment 4 bases; nucleotides outside the gene matches: 6. Germline-derived CDR1 and CDR2 are PRHDT and FYEKMQ (reference sequence). CDR3 in amino acids: CASSFPASGYNEQFF. Written as DNA, the CDR3 is TGTGCCAGCAGCTTTCCGGCTAGCGGTTACAATGAGCAGTTCTTC.

This clonotype has only one observation. The genes are TRBV7-2 and TRBJ2-1, with 9 positions matching TRBD2. The CDR3 is 14 residues long. Germline lookup yields CDR1 SGHTA and CDR2 FQGNSA. The ends lost 3 bases at V and 12 bases at J; junction bases unmatched: 9. The CDR3 reads CASSFLRGGTGQFF. As DNA, the CDR3 is TGTGCCAGCAGCTTCTTGCGGGGGGGCACGGGGCAGTTCTTC.

The gene calls are TRBV19 and TRBJ1-2; D is unresolved. Germline CDR1 and CDR2: LNHDA and SQIVND (reference sequence). The CDR3 sequence is 15 residues long. Trimming removed 1 base at V and 0 bases at J, with 9 bases between. The CDR3 region has the DNA TGTGCCAGTAGTATAGCCGGCACCTCTAACTATGGCTACACCTTC. It translates to CASSIAGTSNYGYTF.

V usage is TRBV7-9 and J usage is TRBJ2-7; 10 nucleotides agree with TRBD1. Germline V CDR1 and CDR2: SEHNR, FQNEAQ (reference sequence). The junction had 9 bases not matched to a gene; V was cut back by 4 bases and J by 3 bases. The CDR3 runs 16 residues. CDR3 sequence (DNA): TGTGCCAGCAGCTCGACATCTGACAGGGGGCTCTACGAGCAGTACTTC. This translates into CASSSTSDRGLYEQYF.

This clonotype occurred once. This chain connects TRBV6-2 or TRBV6-3 to TRBJ1-2; a weak D match, TRBD1 (6 bases). V gave up 6 bases and J gave up 4 bases, with 12 bases separating them. Germline assignment: CDR1 MNHEY and CDR2 SVGEGT. The CDR3 contains 13 residues. This CDR3 is CASRGTSGYGYTF. CDR3 nucleotide sequence: TGTGCCAGCAGAGGGACAAGTGGCTATGGCTACACCTTC.

This clonotype has just one count. The V call is TRBV20-1, the J call TRBJ2-7, with 10 bases aligning to TRBD1. Trimming cost V 4 bases and J 6 bases; bases outside gene matches: 9. The CDR3 spans 14 residues. Germline values: CDR1 DFQATT, CDR2 SNEGSKA (reference sequence). Here the CDR3 DNA reads TGCAGTGCTACCGGACAGGGGGGAATGGTCGAGCAGTACTTC. Translation gives CSATGQGGMVEQYF.

Here the CDR3 reads CASSLGGRINQPQHF. Here the CDR3 DNA reads TGTGCCAGCAGCTTAGGGGGTAGAATCAATCAGCCCCAGCATTTT. V is TRBV13 and J is TRBJ1-5; no definite D call. Germline V gives CDR1 PRHDT, CDR2 FYEKMQ (reference sequence). Deletions cut 0 bases from V and 3 bases from J, with 9 bases between. The CDR3 is made up of 15 amino acids. The full variable domain, its missing parts supplied by reference TRBV13 and TRBJ1-5, is AAGVIQSPRHLIKEKRETATLKCYPIPRHDTVYWYQQGPGQDPQFLISFYEKMQSDKGSIPDRFSAQQFSDYHSELNMSSLELGDSALYFCASSLGGRINQPQHFGDGTRLSIL.

This clonotype was observed a handful of times. The rearrangement joins TRBV19 to TRBJ2-2, with D perhaps TRBD1 or TRBD2 (6 bases each). CDR1 is LNHDA and CDR2 is SQIVND in the germline V gene (reference sequence). The CDR3 length is 15 residues. V was cut by 5 bases and J by 4 bases, with 14 bases left in between. The CDR3 DNA reads as TGTGCCAGTAGTCCCCGAGGAGGGGGCACCGGGGAGCTGTTTTTT. This encodes CASSPRGGGTGELFF.

This clonotype was seen only once. This chain links TRBV3-1 with TRBJ2-3; 7 positions match TRBD2. CDR3 size: 15 residues. Germline CDR1 LGHDT, CDR2 YNNKEL (reference sequence). J was trimmed by 3 bases and V by 3 bases; bases with no gene match: 6. The CDR3 sequence is CASSHVGRETDTQYF. DNA for the CDR3: TGTGCCAGCAGCCATGTGGGGAGGGAGACAGATACGCAGTATTTT.

The chain couples TRBV6-2 or TRBV6-3 to TRBJ2-7, with D unresolved. Per germline, CDR1 MNHEY and CDR2 SVGEGT. The CDR3 is 13 amino acids. Trimming removed 0 bases at V and 4 bases at J, with 7 bases between. The CDR3 DNA sequence: TGTGCCAGCAGTTACTCGCCTCTGTACGAGCAGTACTTC. Residues: CASSYSPLYEQYF.

This rearrangement joins TRBV6-2 or TRBV6-3 to TRBJ2-2; no clear D. The CDR3 totals 18 residues. Germline loops: CDR1 MNHEY, CDR2 SVGEGT. V lost 2 bases to trimming and J lost 2 bases, with 18 bases between them. The CDR3 DNA is TGTGCCAGCAGTTACGCGGTGTCAGCTGAACTAAACACCGGGGAGCTGTTTTTT. This encodes CASSYAVSAELNTGELFF.

The chain is built from TRBV12-3 or TRBV12-4 and TRBJ2-3, with 7 bases fitting TRBD2. CDR3 length equals 14 residues. The trim removed 7 bases at V and 0 bases at J, leaving 4 bases unmatched. The CDR3 sequence is CASTREGSTDTQYF. In DNA form, the CDR3 reads TGTGCCAGCACGAGGGAGGGTAGCACAGATACGCAGTATTTT.

The chain combines TRBV27 with TRBJ2-2; 11 nucleotides line up with TRBD2. Per the germline V gene, CDR1 is MNHEY and CDR2 is SMNVEV (reference sequence). V gave up 7 bases and J gave up 5 bases; unmatched junction bases: 18. This CDR3 contains 19 residues. The CDR3 DNA reads as TGTGCCAGCACCCTCCGGAAACTAGCGGGGGCGACGTGGACCGGGGAGCTGTTTTTT. Translating it yields CASTLRKLAGATWTGELFF.

This clonotype was detected once. This sequence joins TRBV30 and TRBJ1-5; TRBD1 is a possible D gene (6 bases). Germline CDR1 is GTSNPN and CDR2 is SVGIG (reference sequence). This CDR3 has 14 amino acids. V was trimmed by 5 bases and J by 6 bases, leaving 17 bases between them. CDR3 region: CAWANNRAPQPQHF. DNA of the CDR3: TGTGCCTGGGCTAATAACAGGGCTCCTCAGCCCCAGCATTTT.